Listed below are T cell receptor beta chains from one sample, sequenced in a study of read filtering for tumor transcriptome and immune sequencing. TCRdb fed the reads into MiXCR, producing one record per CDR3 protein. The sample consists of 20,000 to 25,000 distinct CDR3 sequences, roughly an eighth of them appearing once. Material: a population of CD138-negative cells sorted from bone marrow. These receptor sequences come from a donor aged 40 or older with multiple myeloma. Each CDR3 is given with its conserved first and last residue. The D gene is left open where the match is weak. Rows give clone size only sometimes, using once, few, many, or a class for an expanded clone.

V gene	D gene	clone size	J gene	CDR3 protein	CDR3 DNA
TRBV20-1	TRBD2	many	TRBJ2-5	CSASLAGQETQYF	TGCAGTGCTTCACTAGCGGGACAAGAGACCCAGTACTTC
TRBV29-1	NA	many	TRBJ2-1	CSVSRHPSDEQFF	TGCAGCGTAAGCCGGCACCCCTCGGATGAGCAGTTCTTC
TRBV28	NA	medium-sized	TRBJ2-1	CASSFSLYNEQFF	TGTGCCAGCAGTTTCAGCCTCTACAATGAGCAGTTCTTC
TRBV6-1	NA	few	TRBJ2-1	CATPTLGNEQFF	TGTGCCACTCCTACTCTAGGCAATGAGCAGTTCTTC
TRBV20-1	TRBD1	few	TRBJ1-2	CSARDWGQGPYGYTF	TGCAGTGCTAGAGATTGGGGACAGGGGCCCTATGGCTACACCTTC
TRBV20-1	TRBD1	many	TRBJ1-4	CSAADPGQSLEKLFF	TGCAGTGCCGCTGACCCGGGACAGTCCTTGGAAAAACTGTTTTTT
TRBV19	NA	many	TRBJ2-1	CASSLLKSRVRTNSYNEQFF	TGTGCCAGTAGCCTCCTAAAAAGTAGAGTGAGGACTAACTCCTACAATGAGCAGTTCTTC
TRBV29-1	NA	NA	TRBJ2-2	CSVDEPGHDRELFF	TGCAGCGTAGACGAGCCGGGGCATGACAGGGAGCTGTTTTTT
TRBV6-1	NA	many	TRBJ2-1	CASSGAGPWQFF	TGTGCCAGCAGCGGGGCAGGGCCTTGGCAGTTCTTC
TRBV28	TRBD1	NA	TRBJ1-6	CASSSLDRGDYNSPLHF	TGTGCCAGCAGTTCCCTAGACAGGGGGGATTATAATTCACCCCTCCACTTT
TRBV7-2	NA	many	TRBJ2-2	CASSLGPAGELFF	TGTGCCAGCAGCTTAGGTCCAGCCGGGGAGCTGTTTTTT
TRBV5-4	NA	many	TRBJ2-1	CASGRWDEQFF	TGTGCCAGCGGTCGGTGGGATGAGCAGTTCTTC
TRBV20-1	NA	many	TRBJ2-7	CSARVSVGDLAYEQYF	TGCAGTGCTAGAGTGTCCGTCGGAGACTTAGCCTACGAGCAGTACTTC
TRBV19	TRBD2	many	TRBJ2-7	CASSKSGTSGSYEQYF	TGTGCCAGTAGTAAGTCCGGGACTAGCGGTTCCTACGAGCAGTACTTC
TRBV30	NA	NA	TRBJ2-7	CAWSVDGVDYEQYF	TGTGCCTGGAGTGTAGACGGCGTAGACTACGAGCAGTACTTC
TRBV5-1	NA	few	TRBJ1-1	CASSSSVNTEAFF	TGCGCCAGCAGCTCCTCGGTGAACACTGAAGCTTTCTTT
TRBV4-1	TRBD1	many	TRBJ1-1	CASSQPWTGPAFF	TGCGCCAGCAGCCAGCCCTGGACAGGGCCAGCTTTCTTT
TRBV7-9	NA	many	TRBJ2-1	CASSLVAEQFF	TGTGCCAGCAGCTTAGTGGCCGAGCAGTTCTTC
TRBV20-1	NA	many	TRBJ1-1	CSARDNRGAPEAFF	TGCAGTGCTAGAGATAATAGGGGGGCCCCTGAAGCTTTCTTT
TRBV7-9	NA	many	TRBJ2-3	CASSKTQGDTQYF	TGTGCCAGCAGCAAGACACAGGGAGATACGCAGTATTTT
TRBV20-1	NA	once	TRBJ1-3	CSARDFPGASGNTIYF	TGCAGTGCTAGAGACTTTCCGGGAGCTTCTGGAAACACCATATATTTT
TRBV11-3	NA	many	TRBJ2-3	CASSLGHGDTQYF	TGTGCCAGCAGCTTAGGGCACGGAGATACGCAGTATTTT
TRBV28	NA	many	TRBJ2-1	CASSLVHLDFEQFF	TGTGCCAGCAGTTTGGTACACCTAGACTTTGAGCAGTTCTTC
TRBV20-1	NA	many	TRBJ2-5	CSAQVETEETQYF	TGCAGTGCTCAGGTCGAGACAGAAGAGACCCAGTACTTC
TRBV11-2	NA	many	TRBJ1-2	CASSLGGRTNYGYTF	TGTGCCAGCAGCTTAGGGGGCCGGACAAACTATGGCTACACCTTC
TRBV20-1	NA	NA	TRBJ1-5	CSAREAGLGSNQPQHF	TGCAGTGCTAGAGAAGCGGGACTTGGGAGCAATCAGCCCCAGCATTTT
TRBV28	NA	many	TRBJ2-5	CASSLYRGGETQYF	TGTGCCAGCAGTTTATACAGGGGGGGCGAGACCCAGTACTTC
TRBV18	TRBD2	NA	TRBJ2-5	CASSPLTLADQETQYF	TGTGCCAGCTCACCACTCACTCTAGCGGACCAAGAGACCCAGTACTTC
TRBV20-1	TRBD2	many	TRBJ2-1	CSAPLGGRAFYNEQFF	TGCAGTGCCCCCCTAGGCGGGAGGGCATTCTACAATGAGCAGTTCTTC
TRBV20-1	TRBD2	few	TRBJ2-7	CSARGAGASSDEQYF	TGCAGTGCTAGAGGAGCGGGAGCTAGCAGCGACGAGCAGTACTTC